The rows below give T cell receptor beta chains drawn from one sample of a study of T cell responses to AZD1222 COVID-19 vaccine. TCRdb keeps only in-frame clones here, not all; method: immunoSEQ multiplex PCR. The table records around 97,000 clones, about 92% of them present only once. This sample comprised peripheral blood, obtained on day 0 of AZD1222 vaccination. The receptor set was obtained from an adult in good health. CDR3s include the opening cysteine and the closing phenylalanine or tryptophan. The D gene is left open where the match is weak. Only part of the rows carry a size: once, few, many, or a class if the clone is expanded.

J gene: TRBJ2-3
V gene: TRBV7-8
clone size: .
D gene: .
CDR3 DNA: TGTGCCAGCAGCCTTGACGGACGCACAGATACGCAGTATTTT
CDR3 protein: CASSLDGRTDTQYF

J gene: TRBJ2-1
V gene: TRBV19
clone size: .
D gene: TRBD1
CDR3 DNA: TGTGCCAGTAGTAAGGGACAGGGGGAGAGCAATGAGCAGTTCTTC
CDR3 protein: CASSKGQGESNEQFF

J gene: TRBJ1-2
V gene: TRBV7-3
clone size: .
D gene: TRBD1
CDR3 DNA: TGTGCCAGCAGCGATCGACAGGGGAATGGCTACACCTTC
CDR3 protein: CASSDRQGNGYTF

J gene: TRBJ1-5
V gene: TRBV11-2
clone size: .
D gene: .
CDR3 DNA: TGTGCCAGCAGCTTAGACAGAAATCAGCCCCAGCATTTT
CDR3 protein: CASSLDRNQPQHF

J gene: TRBJ2-3
V gene: TRBV7-3
clone size: .
D gene: TRBD2
CDR3 DNA: TGTGCCAGCAGCGAAAATAGACTAGCGGGAAAAGATACGCAGTATTTT
CDR3 protein: CASSENRLAGKDTQYF

J gene: TRBJ2-7
V gene: TRBV5-1
clone size: .
D gene: .
CDR3 DNA: TGCGCCAGCAGCCCCGGACTTGTCTCCTACGAGCAGTACTTC
CDR3 protein: CASSPGLVSYEQYF

J gene: TRBJ1-2
V gene: TRBV7-9
clone size: .
D gene: TRBD1
CDR3 DNA: TGTGCCAGCAGCTTGGGACAGCGTCCTTATGGCTACACCTTC
CDR3 protein: CASSLGQRPYGYTF

J gene: TRBJ2-1
V gene: TRBV7-7
clone size: once
D gene: .
CDR3 DNA: TGTGCTAGCAGCTTGACGGGGGAAGGTGAGCAGTTCTTC
CDR3 protein: CASSLTGEGEQFF

J gene: TRBJ1-2
V gene: TRBV27
clone size: .
D gene: .
CDR3 DNA: TGTGCCAGCAGTTACGCAGGAGACTATGGCTACACCTTC
CDR3 protein: CASSYAGDYGYTF

J gene: TRBJ1-6
V gene: TRBV7-8
clone size: .
D gene: .
CDR3 DNA: TGTGCCAGCAGCTTAAGAAGGAGCTCCTATAATTCACCCCTCCACTTT
CDR3 protein: CASSLRRSSYNSPLHF

J gene: TRBJ2-7
V gene: TRBV28
clone size: .
D gene: .
CDR3 DNA: TGTGCCAGCAGCTCCGGTGGTAGCGACTCCTACGAGCAGTACTTC
CDR3 protein: CASSSGGSDSYEQYF

J gene: TRBJ2-6
V gene: TRBV3-1/TRBV3-2
clone size: .
D gene: .
CDR3 DNA: TGTGCCAGCAGCCGCCCGGGTGCTGGGGCCAACGTCCTGACTTTC
CDR3 protein: CASSRPGAGANVLTF

J gene: TRBJ1-2
V gene: TRBV7-5
clone size: once
D gene: .
CDR3 DNA: TGTGCCAGAAGCTTATCACCCGACAGCAGCTATGGCTACACCTTC
CDR3 protein: CARSLSPDSSYGYTF

J gene: TRBJ2-4
V gene: TRBV30
clone size: few
D gene: .
CDR3 DNA: TGTGCCTGGGGAAAGGGGGCCAAAAACATTCAGTACTTC
CDR3 protein: CAWGKGAKNIQYF

J gene: TRBJ2-7
V gene: TRBV6-5
clone size: .
D gene: .
CDR3 DNA: TGTGCCAGCAGTTACTATATGGGGGGCGAGCAGTACTTC
CDR3 protein: CASSYYMGGEQYF

J gene: TRBJ2-7
V gene: TRBV6-5
clone size: .
D gene: .
CDR3 DNA: TGTGCCAGCAGGCGGCAGGCTTTTTCCTACGAGCAGTACTTC
CDR3 protein: CASRRQAFSYEQYF

J gene: TRBJ1-5
V gene: TRBV19
clone size: .
D gene: .
CDR3 DNA: TGTGCCTCGGCTTCGTTAGGGGCTGGCAATCAGCCCCAGCATTTT
CDR3 protein: CASASLGAGNQPQHF

J gene: TRBJ1-2
V gene: TRBV4-1
clone size: .
D gene: .
CDR3 DNA: TGCGCCAGCAGCAACTACAGGGTCGGCTACACCTTC
CDR3 protein: CASSNYRVGYTF

J gene: TRBJ1-2
V gene: TRBV7-3
clone size: .
D gene: .
CDR3 DNA: TGTGCCAGCAGCTTAACGGGCAGCGGTGGCGGCTACACCTTC
CDR3 protein: CASSLTGSGGGYTF

J gene: TRBJ1-4
V gene: TRBV6-6
clone size: .
D gene: TRBD1
CDR3 DNA: TGTGCCAGCAGTTACGGACAGGGAAATGAAAAACTGTTTTTT
CDR3 protein: CASSYGQGNEKLFF

J gene: TRBJ2-1
V gene: TRBV6-5
clone size: .
D gene: .
CDR3 DNA: TGTGCCAGCAGGACCGCTGGTCGGCAGTTCTTC
CDR3 protein: CASRTAGRQFF

J gene: TRBJ1-1
V gene: TRBV11-2
clone size: few
D gene: .
CDR3 DNA: TGTGCCAGCAGCTTATATGGGGTCTACACTGAAGCTTTCTTT
CDR3 protein: CASSLYGVYTEAFF

J gene: TRBJ1-6
V gene: TRBV6-1
clone size: few
D gene: .
CDR3 DNA: TGTGCCAGCAGTGACAGGGTAGATTCACCCCTCCACTTT
CDR3 protein: CASSDRVDSPLHF

J gene: TRBJ1-2
V gene: TRBV28
clone size: few
D gene: .
CDR3 DNA: TGTGCCAGCAGCCCCCGATTCAACTATGGCTACACCTTC
CDR3 protein: CASSPRFNYGYTF

J gene: TRBJ2-7
V gene: TRBV6-1
clone size: .
D gene: TRBD1
CDR3 DNA: TGTGCCAGCAGTGAAGAGGGGACAGCGAACGAGCAGTACTTC
CDR3 protein: CASSEEGTANEQYF

J gene: TRBJ2-3
V gene: TRBV4-2
clone size: once
D gene: .
CDR3 DNA: TGTGCCAGCAGCCAAGGTGGGCCTAGAGTCGGAGATACGCAGTATTTT
CDR3 protein: CASSQGGPRVGDTQYF

J gene: TRBJ2-5
V gene: TRBV6-6
clone size: .
D gene: TRBD2
CDR3 DNA: TGTGCCAGCAGTTCCATAGCGGGGGGCTCGCAAGAGACCCAGTACTTC
CDR3 protein: CASSSIAGGSQETQYF

J gene: TRBJ1-2
V gene: TRBV6-2/TRBV6-3
clone size: .
D gene: .
CDR3 DNA: TGTGCCAGCAGTTACGCTCCGGGCAGTGGGTCTAACTATGGCTACACCTTC
CDR3 protein: CASSYAPGSGSNYGYTF

J gene: TRBJ1-3
V gene: TRBV5-1
clone size: .
D gene: .
CDR3 DNA: TGCGCCAGCAGCTTGGATGAGGGGGGATCTGGAAACACCATATATTTT
CDR3 protein: CASSLDEGGSGNTIYF

J gene: TRBJ1-3
V gene: TRBV6-5
clone size: .
D gene: .
CDR3 DNA: TGTGCCAGCAGTTACGGTCAGGGAAACACCATATATTTT
CDR3 protein: CASSYGQGNTIYF

J gene: TRBJ2-3
V gene: TRBV9
clone size: .
D gene: .
CDR3 DNA: TGTGCCAGCAGCGTAGGAGGTGGGGGGGCCGCGGATACGCAGTATTTT
CDR3 protein: CASSVGGGGAADTQYF

J gene: TRBJ1-1
V gene: TRBV2
clone size: .
D gene: TRBD1
CDR3 DNA: TGTGCCAGCAGGGGACAGCCGAACACTGAAGCTTTCTTT
CDR3 protein: CASRGQPNTEAFF

J gene: TRBJ1-6
V gene: TRBV5-1
clone size: .
D gene: .
CDR3 DNA: TGCGCCAGCAGCGGGACCGGGACCTGGGGGAGCTCCTATAATTCACCCCTCCACTTT
CDR3 protein: CASSGTGTWGSSYNSPLHF

J gene: TRBJ2-1
V gene: TRBV18
clone size: .
D gene: .
CDR3 DNA: TGTGCCAGCTCACCAATACCGGTTGGAGAGCAGTTCTTC
CDR3 protein: CASSPIPVGEQFF

J gene: TRBJ2-5
V gene: TRBV7-8
clone size: .
D gene: TRBD1
CDR3 DNA: TGTGCCAGCAGCTTAGCGAGGGGGCGAGGAGAGACCCAGTACTTC
CDR3 protein: CASSLARGRGETQYF

J gene: TRBJ2-3
V gene: TRBV7-6
clone size: .
D gene: TRBD2
CDR3 DNA: TGTGCCAGCAGCCGAGGACTAGGGTCCCCAGATACGCAGTATTTT
CDR3 protein: CASSRGLGSPDTQYF

J gene: TRBJ1-1
V gene: TRBV16
clone size: few
D gene: .
CDR3 DNA: TGTGCCAGCAGCCAACAGGGGAACACTGAAGCTTTCTTT
CDR3 protein: CASSQQGNTEAFF

J gene: TRBJ1-4
V gene: TRBV27
clone size: .
D gene: .
CDR3 DNA: TGTGCCAGCAGTTTATTACCGGTCCTAGATGAAAAACTGTTTTTT
CDR3 protein: CASSLLPVLDEKLFF

J gene: TRBJ2-7
V gene: TRBV18
clone size: .
D gene: TRBD1
CDR3 DNA: TGTGCCAGCTCACCTGGACAGGACTACGAGCAGTACTTC
CDR3 protein: CASSPGQDYEQYF

J gene: TRBJ2-7
V gene: TRBV6-6
clone size: .
D gene: .
CDR3 DNA: TGTGCCAGCAGTACGTCACGGAAGAGCTCCTACGAGCAGTACTTC
CDR3 protein: CASSTSRKSSYEQYF

J gene: TRBJ1-3
V gene: TRBV4-1
clone size: .
D gene: .
CDR3 DNA: TGCGCCAGCAGCCAAGAGGTTAGTAGGGCATCTGGAAACACCATATATTTT
CDR3 protein: CASSQEVSRASGNTIYF

J gene: TRBJ1-4
V gene: TRBV5-4
clone size: .
D gene: TRBD1
CDR3 DNA: TGTGCCAGCAGCTCGCAAGGGACAGGGGGCGAGGAAGAAGAAAAACTGTTTTTT
CDR3 protein: CASSSQGTGGEEEEKLFF

J gene: TRBJ2-7
V gene: TRBV28
clone size: .
D gene: TRBD1
CDR3 DNA: TGTGCCAGCGTCGGGACAGGGAATTCGGATGCCCAGTACTTC
CDR3 protein: CASVGTGNSDAQYF

J gene: TRBJ1-1
V gene: TRBV29-1
clone size: .
D gene: .
CDR3 DNA: TGCAGCGTTGTAAACGTGAACACTGAAGCTTTCTTT
CDR3 protein: CSVVNVNTEAFF

J gene: TRBJ1-4
V gene: TRBV9
clone size: .
D gene: .
CDR3 DNA: TGTGCCAGCAGCCTGTACGGTGCAACTAATGAAAAACTGTTTTTT
CDR3 protein: CASSLYGATNEKLFF

J gene: TRBJ2-7
V gene: TRBV6-1
clone size: .
D gene: .
CDR3 DNA: TGTGCCAGCAGTGAAGCGTGGGGGCAAGGCTACGAGCAGTACTTC
CDR3 protein: CASSEAWGQGYEQYF

J gene: TRBJ1-5
V gene: TRBV19
clone size: .
D gene: TRBD1
CDR3 DNA: TGTGCCAGTAGTAACACAGGGGGAGGTCAGCCCCAGCATTTT
CDR3 protein: CASSNTGGGQPQHF

J gene: TRBJ1-5
V gene: TRBV4-1
clone size: .
D gene: .
CDR3 DNA: TGCGCCAGCAGCCAAGATCCCGGGACCAATCAGCCCCAGCATTTT
CDR3 protein: CASSQDPGTNQPQHF